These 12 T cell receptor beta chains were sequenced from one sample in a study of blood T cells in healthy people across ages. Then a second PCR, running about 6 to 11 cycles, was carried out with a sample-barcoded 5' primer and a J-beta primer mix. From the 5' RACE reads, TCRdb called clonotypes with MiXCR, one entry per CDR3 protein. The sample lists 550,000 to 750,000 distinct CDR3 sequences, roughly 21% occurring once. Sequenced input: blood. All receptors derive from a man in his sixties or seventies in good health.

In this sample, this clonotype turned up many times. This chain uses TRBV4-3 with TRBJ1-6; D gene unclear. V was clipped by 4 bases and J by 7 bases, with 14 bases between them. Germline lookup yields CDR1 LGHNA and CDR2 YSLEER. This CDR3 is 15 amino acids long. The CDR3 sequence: CASSLGTGGNSPLHF. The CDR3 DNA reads TGCGCCAGCAGCCTTGGTACGGGAGGCAATTCACCCCTCCACTTT.

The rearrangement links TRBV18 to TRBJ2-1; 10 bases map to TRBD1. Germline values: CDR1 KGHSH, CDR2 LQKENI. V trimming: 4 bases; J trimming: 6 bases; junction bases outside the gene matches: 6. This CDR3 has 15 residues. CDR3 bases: TGTGCCAGCTCACGCGGGACAGGGGAGCTCAATGAGCAGTTCTTC. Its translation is CASSRGTGELNEQFF.

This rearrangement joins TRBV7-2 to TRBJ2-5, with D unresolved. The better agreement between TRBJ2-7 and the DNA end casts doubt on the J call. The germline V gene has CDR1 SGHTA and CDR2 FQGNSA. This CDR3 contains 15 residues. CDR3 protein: CASSPWAEHPYEQYF. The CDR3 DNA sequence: TGTGCCAGCAGTCCCTGGGCCGAACATCCATACGAGCAGTACTTC.

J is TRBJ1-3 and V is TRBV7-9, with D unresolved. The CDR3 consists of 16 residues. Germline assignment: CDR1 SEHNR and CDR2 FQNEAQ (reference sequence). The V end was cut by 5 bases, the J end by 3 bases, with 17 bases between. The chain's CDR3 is CASSPPGKEVGNTIYF. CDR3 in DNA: TGTGCCAGCAGCCCCCCCGGGAAGGAGGTTGGAAACACCATATATTTT.

The CDR3 is CSARRSSYEQYF. The CDR3 DNA reads as TGCAGTGCGCGGAGAAGCTCCTACGAGCAGTACTTC. The chain couples TRBV20-1 to TRBJ2-7; D is undetermined. CDR1 and CDR2 (germline): DFQATT, SNEGSKA (reference sequence). Trimming stripped 6 bases from V and 0 bases from J, with 9 bases between. The CDR3 spans 12 residues.

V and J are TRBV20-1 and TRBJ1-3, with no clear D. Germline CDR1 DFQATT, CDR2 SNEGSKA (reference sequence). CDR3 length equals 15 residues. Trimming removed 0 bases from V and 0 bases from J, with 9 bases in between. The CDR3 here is CSARELGSSGNTIYF. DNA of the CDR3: TGCAGTGCTAGAGAGCTAGGCAGCTCTGGAAACACCATATATTTT.

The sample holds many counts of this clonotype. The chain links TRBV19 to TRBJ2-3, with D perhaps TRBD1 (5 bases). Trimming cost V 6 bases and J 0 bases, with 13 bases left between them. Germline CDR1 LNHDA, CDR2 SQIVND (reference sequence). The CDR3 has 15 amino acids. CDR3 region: CASRPGQPSTDTQYF. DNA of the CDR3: TGTGCCAGTAGACCTGGACAACCTAGCACAGATACGCAGTATTTT.

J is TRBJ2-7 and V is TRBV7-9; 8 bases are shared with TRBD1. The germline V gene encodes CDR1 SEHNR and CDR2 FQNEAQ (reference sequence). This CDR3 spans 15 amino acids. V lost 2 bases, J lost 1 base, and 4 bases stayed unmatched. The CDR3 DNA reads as TGTGCCAGCAGCTTACGGCAGGGGGCATCCTACGAGCAGTACTTC. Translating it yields CASSLRQGASYEQYF.

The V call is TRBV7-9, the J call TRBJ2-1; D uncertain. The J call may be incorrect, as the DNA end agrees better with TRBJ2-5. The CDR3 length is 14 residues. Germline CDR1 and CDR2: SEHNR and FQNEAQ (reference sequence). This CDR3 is CASSLFLDQETQYF. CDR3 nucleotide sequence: TGTGCCAGCAGCTTATTTCTGGACCAAGAGACCCAGTACTTC.

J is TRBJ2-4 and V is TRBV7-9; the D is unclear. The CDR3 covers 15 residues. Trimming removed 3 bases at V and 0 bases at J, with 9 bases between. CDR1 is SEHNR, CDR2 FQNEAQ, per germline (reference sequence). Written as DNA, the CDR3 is TGTGCCAGCAGCTTCGGTGGCATAGCCAAAAACATTCAGTACTTC. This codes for CASSFGGIAKNIQYF. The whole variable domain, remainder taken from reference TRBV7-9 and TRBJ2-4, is DTGVSQNPRHKITKRGQNVTFRCDPISEHNRLYWYRQTLGQGPEFLTYFQNEAQLEKSRLLSDRFSAERPKGSFSTLEIQRTEQGDSAMYLCASSFGGIAKNIQYFGAGTRLSVL.

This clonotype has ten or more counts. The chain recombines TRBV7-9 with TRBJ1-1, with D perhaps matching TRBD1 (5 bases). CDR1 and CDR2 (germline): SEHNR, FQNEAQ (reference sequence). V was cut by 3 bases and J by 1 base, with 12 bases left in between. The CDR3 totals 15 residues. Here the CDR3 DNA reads TGTGCCAGCAGCTTGGTGGGGGGTGGGAACACTGAAGCTTTCTTT. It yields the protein CASSLVGGGNTEAFF.

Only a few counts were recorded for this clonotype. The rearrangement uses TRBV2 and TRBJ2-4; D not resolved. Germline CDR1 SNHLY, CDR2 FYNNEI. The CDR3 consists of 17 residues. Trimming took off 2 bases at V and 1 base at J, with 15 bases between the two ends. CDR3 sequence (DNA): TGTGCCAGCAGTGAATGGGGTACTCGCTCGGCCAAAAACATTCAGTACTTC. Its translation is CASSEWGTRSAKNIQYF.